The 27 T cell receptor beta chains given below trace back to one sample, sequenced in a study of T cell responses to AZD1222 COVID-19 vaccine. Sequencing used immunoSEQ multiplex PCR; TCRdb keeps in-frame clones, though not all of them. The sample has about 70,000 clones; around nine tenths are singletons. Sequencing was performed on peripheral blood, taken 28 days after the second dose of the MenACWY control vaccine. The receptors were sampled from an adult who received the MenACWY meningococcal vaccine as a control.

This chain connects TRBV19 to TRBJ1-6; perhaps TRBD1 as D (6 bases). The CDR3 has 14 amino acids. V lost 5 bases, J lost 12 bases, and 17 bases lay in between. Germline CDR1 is LNHDA and CDR2 is SQIVND (reference sequence). In DNA, the CDR3 is TGTGCCAGTAGTTTGGAGGACAGATATGTACCCCTCCACTTT. It codes for CASSLEDRYVPLHF.

The chain links TRBV7-2 to TRBJ2-3; 8 bases agree with TRBD2. The V segment lost 1 base and the J segment 6 bases; nucleotides outside the gene matches: 6. Germline V lookup: CDR1 SGHTA, CDR2 FQGNSA. This CDR3 contains 15 residues. The CDR3: CASSLEWRGVDTQYF. In DNA, the CDR3 is TGTGCCAGCAGCTTAGAGTGGCGGGGGGTGGATACGCAGTATTTT.

The chain couples TRBV5-4 to TRBJ1-2; D perhaps matches TRBD1 (5 bases). The V and J ends lost 4 bases and 3 bases respectively, with 13 bases between them. CDR1 and CDR2 (germline): SGHNT, YYREEE (reference sequence). CDR3 length: 14 amino acids. CDR3 protein: CASSLGTVDYGYTF. The CDR3 region has the DNA TGTGCCAGCAGCCTGGGGACGGTCGACTATGGCTACACCTTC.

This clone was seen a single time. The chain combines TRBV28 with TRBJ1-2, with TRBD1 as a possible D gene (6 bases). The CDR3 loop spans 15 amino acids. The germline CDR1 and CDR2 sequences are MDHEN and SYDVKM. The V end lost 6 bases, the J end lost 4 bases, and 18 bases lay between the germline ends. The CDR3 DNA sequence: TGTGCCAGCAGGCCGGACAGAATCTCTCTCTATGGCTACACCTTC. Its translation: CASRPDRISLYGYTF.

The table lists this clone with a count of one. It is likely a read error, because the conserved phenylalanine at the end of the CDR3 is missing. The limits of the CDR3 on the DNA are not certain, so only TCRdb's listed CDR3 is given. This rearrangement joins TRBV4-3 to TRBJ2-3; TRBD2, the table's D call, lacks a check against the DNA. The CDR3 is 19 amino acids in total, end residues counted. Germline V gene sequence: CDR1 LGHNA, CDR2 YSLEER. CDR3 loop: CASTLHDETVASGSPKIVS.

The rearrangement links TRBV5-4 to TRBJ1-2; TRBD1 aligns across 9 bases. This CDR3 is 15 amino acids long. Germline V gives CDR1 SGHNT, CDR2 YYREEE (reference sequence). With 5 bases clipped from V and 4 bases from J, the junction kept 9 bases outside the gene matches. The CDR3 DNA reads as TGTGCCAGCAGGCTGGGGACAGGGTTCGTCTATGGCTACACCTTC. Its protein product is CASRLGTGFVYGYTF.

The gene calls are TRBV27 and TRBJ2-1; D unresolved. Deletions cut 4 bases from V and 5 bases from J, with 12 bases between. The CDR3 has 14 amino acids. Germline V gene data show CDR1 as MNHEY and CDR2 as SMNVEV (reference sequence). CDR3 in DNA: TGTGCCAGCAGTTCGTACCTAGGGAACAATGAGCAGTTCTTC. It translates to CASSSYLGNNEQFF.

The chain couples TRBV6-2 or TRBV6-3 to TRBJ2-3, with 11 bases fitting TRBD2. J lost 4 bases, V lost 5 bases, and 5 bases had no gene match. The CDR3 contains 15 residues. Looked up from germline, CDR1 is MNHEY and CDR2 is SVGEGT. CDR3 loop: CASSPIAGGADTQYF. The CDR3 DNA reads as TGTGCCAGCAGTCCCATAGCGGGAGGGGCAGATACGCAGTATTTT.

The chain's CDR3 is CASNLPGQPQHF. In DNA form, the CDR3 reads TGTGCCAGCAACCTCCCCGGGCAGCCCCAGCATTTT. The chain has TRBV6-5 and TRBJ1-5; D gene ambiguous. Germline V gene lookup returns CDR1 MNHEY and CDR2 SVGAGI. V shed 7 bases and J shed 7 bases, with 11 bases lying between them. This CDR3 is built from 12 residues.

The chain links TRBV1 to TRBJ2-1; no DNA check was done on the table's D call, TRBD1. TRBV1 is flagged as a pseudogene. The length of the CDR3 is 19 residues. The CDR3 DNA sequence: TGCACCAGCAGAGAAGAGGGACAGGGGGCGCCGAGCTCCTACAATGAGCAGTTCTTC. Its protein is CTSREEGQGAPSSYNEQFF.

The chain is built from TRBV5-4 and TRBJ2-5; 7 nucleotides align to TRBD1. The length of the CDR3 is 14 residues. CDR1 SGHNT and CDR2 YYREEE come from the germline V gene (reference sequence). Trimming cost V 5 bases and J 2 bases; bases outside gene matches: 6. The CDR3 sequence is CASSTGQFQETQYF. As DNA, the CDR3 is TGTGCCAGCAGTACGGGACAGTTTCAAGAGACCCAGTACTTC.

In its sample, this clone was seen a few times. This chain joins TRBV6-2 or TRBV6-3 and TRBJ2-7; perhaps TRBD1 as D (6 bases). This CDR3 is 18 amino acids long. V gave up 6 bases and J gave up 0 bases, with 24 bases separating them. Germline loops: CDR1 MNHEY, CDR2 SVGEGT. In DNA form, the CDR3 reads TGTGCCAGCAGCCCGCCCCACGGGACAAGAAGGAGCTCCTACGAGCAGTACTTC. As protein: CASSPPHGTRRSSYEQYF.

This clone has more than one count but fewer than ten. The chain combines TRBV5-4 with TRBJ1-4; the match to TRBD1 covers 9 bases. The CDR3 runs to 15 residues. The trim removed 2 bases at V and 4 bases at J, leaving 3 bases unmatched. Germline loops: CDR1 SGHNT, CDR2 YYREEE (reference sequence). The CDR3 here is CASSFGQGNNEKLFF. The CDR3 DNA is TGTGCCAGCAGCTTCGGACAGGGGAATAATGAAAAACTGTTTTTT.

This clone was seen only once. The rearrangement links TRBV5-6 to TRBJ2-5; D remains ambiguous. The CDR3 covers 14 residues. The V end lost 4 bases, the J end lost 4 bases, and 14 bases lay between the germline ends. Germline V gene data show CDR1 as SGHDT and CDR2 as YYEEEE. CDR3 coding DNA: TGTGCCAGCAGCCTGACACGGGTCGGAGAGACCCAGTACTTC. Protein: CASSLTRVGETQYF.

The rearrangement joins TRBV28 to TRBJ1-4; D is possibly TRBD1 (6 bases). V gave up 10 bases and J gave up 6 bases, with 18 bases separating them. Germline assignment: CDR1 MDHEN and CDR2 SYDVKM. The CDR3 is 14 amino acids. As DNA, the CDR3 is TGTGCCACGTCTGTGGGGGGCCTTGATGAAAAACTGTTTTTT. It codes for CATSVGGLDEKLFF. Looking up the rest from reference TRBV28 and TRBJ1-4 gives the full variable domain: DVKVTQSSRYLVKRTGEKVFLECVQDMDHENMFWYRQDPGLGLRLIYFSYDVKMKEKGDIPEGYSVSREKKERFSLILESASTNQTSMYLCATSVGGLDEKLFFGSGTQLSVL.

The chain recombines TRBV5-1 with TRBJ2-5; D could derive from TRBD1 or TRBD2 (5 bases each). V lost 4 bases to trimming and J lost 3 bases, with 16 bases between them. CDR1 and CDR2 from the germline V gene are SGHRS and YFSETQ. The CDR3 spans 15 residues. The CDR3 region has the DNA TGCGCCAGCAGCAGGGACCGTTCCAAGGAAGAGACCCAGTACTTC. As protein: CASSRDRSKEETQYF.

The chain recombines TRBV3-1 (or the pseudogene TRBV3-2) with TRBJ1-2; 9 bases match TRBD1. Trimming at V came to 4 bases and at J to 2 bases, leaving 20 bases not matched to a gene. CDR1 LGHDT and CDR2 YNNKEL come from the germline V gene (reference sequence). The CDR3 contains 20 residues. The CDR3: CASSPLPGQGSPQVNYGYTF. CDR3 in DNA: TGTGCCAGCAGCCCCTTACCGGGACAGGGTTCTCCGCAGGTAAACTATGGCTACACCTTC.

The chain couples TRBV5-4 to TRBJ1-5; 10 bases map to TRBD1. Germline CDR1 and CDR2: SGHNT and YYREEE (reference sequence). The CDR3 extends over 17 amino acids. V lost 0 bases to trimming and J lost 3 bases; unmatched junction nucleotides: 6. CDR3 in amino acids: CASSLGGQGGDNQPQHF. In DNA form, the CDR3 reads TGTGCCAGCAGCTTGGGAGGACAGGGGGGGGACAATCAGCCCCAGCATTTT.

This clone was seen only a few times. V is TRBV7-2 and J is TRBJ2-7; TRBD2 matches at 10 bases. Germline V gene sequence: CDR1 SGHTA, CDR2 FQGNSA. The CDR3 is 18 residues long. With 5 bases clipped from V and 2 bases from J, the junction kept 15 bases outside the gene matches. As DNA, the CDR3 is TGTGCCAGCAGCCGTGTGACTAGCGGGTCTGCCACGCCCTACGAGCAGTACTTC. This translates into CASSRVTSGSATPYEQYF.

The V and J genes are TRBV7-2 and TRBJ2-3; no clear D. Trimming shortened V by 2 bases and J by 6 bases, and 6 bases separated the two germline ends. In germline, CDR1 is SGHTA, CDR2 FQGNSA. The CDR3 has 12 amino acids. In DNA form, the CDR3 reads TGTGCCAGCAGCTTAAGCGCTGATACGCAGTATTTT. This codes for CASSLSADTQYF.

The rearrangement links TRBV27 to TRBJ2-2; 8 bases are shared with TRBD2. The V segment lost 6 bases and the J segment 6 bases; nucleotides outside the gene matches: 9. The germline V gene has CDR1 MNHEY and CDR2 SMNVEV (reference sequence). The CDR3 spans 15 residues. CDR3 DNA: TGTGCCAGCAGGGATTTCGGGGGGGCAGCCGGGGAGCTGTTTTTT. The encoded protein is CASRDFGGAAGELFF.

The chain combines TRBV11-1 with TRBJ2-4; TRBD1 agrees at 10 bases. Germline lookup yields CDR1 SGHAT and CDR2 FQDESV (reference sequence). The CDR3 is 15 amino acids. After removal of 5 bases from V and 7 bases from J, the junction contained 8 bases not matched to a gene. In DNA, the CDR3 is TGTGCCAGCAGCCCCTCGGGACAGGGGTTCAACATTCAGTACTTC. Its protein product is CASSPSGQGFNIQYF.

The sample holds one count of this clone. V gene TRBV28 combines with J gene TRBJ2-5; no clear D gene. V dropped 2 bases and J dropped 5 bases, with 3 bases sitting between them. The CDR3 totals 11 residues. From germline, CDR1 is MDHEN and CDR2 SYDVKM. This CDR3 is CASSLGETQYF. CDR3 DNA: TGTGCCAGCAGTTTAGGGGAGACCCAGTACTTC.

The V gene is TRBV5-1, the J gene TRBJ1-1, with a weak D call TRBD1 (6 bases). The CDR3 length is 14 residues. Trimming stripped 3 bases from V and 6 bases from J, with 15 bases between. The germline gives CDR1 SGHRS, CDR2 YFSETQ. CDR3 DNA: TGCGCCAGCAGCTCTTCCAGGGGTGAGGCTGAAGCTTTCTTT. Amino acid sequence: CASSSSRGEAEAFF.

The rearrangement links TRBV3-1 (or the pseudogene TRBV3-2) to TRBJ1-5; D call uncertain. Looked up from germline, CDR1 is LGHDT and CDR2 is YNNKEL (reference sequence). The V end was cut by 0 bases, the J end by 4 bases, with 10 bases between. The CDR3 totals 15 residues. The CDR3 here is CASSQDLARNQPQHF. In nucleotides, the CDR3 is TGTGCCAGCAGCCAAGATTTAGCCAGGAATCAGCCCCAGCATTTT.

The chain carries TRBV5-4 and TRBJ2-3, with D possibly TRBD1 on 5 matching bases. The V gene's germline CDR1 is SGHNT and CDR2 YYREEE (reference sequence). There are 16 residues in the CDR3. The V and J ends lost 5 bases and 4 bases respectively, with 20 bases between them. As DNA, the CDR3 is TGTGCCAGCAGATCCCTGGGCAGGGATGCTCCAGATACGCAGTATTTT. Encoded protein: CASRSLGRDAPDTQYF. Variable domain in full (rest from reference TRBV5-4 and TRBJ2-3): ETGVTQSPTHLIKTRGQQVTLRCSSQSGHNTVSWYQQALGQGPQFIFQYYREEENGRGNFPPRFSGLQFPNYSSELNVNALELDDSALYLCASRSLGRDAPDTQYFGPGTRLTVL.

The V and J genes are TRBV19 and TRBJ2-7; D assignment may be TRBD1 or TRBD2 (5 bases each). Trimming pared 6 bases from V and 6 bases from J, leaving 15 bases between. Looked up from germline, CDR1 is LNHDA and CDR2 is SQIVND (reference sequence). There are 13 residues in the CDR3. The CDR3 DNA sequence: TGTGCCAGTAGCACCACTGGTGGGGGCGAGCAGTACTTC. Translation: CASSTTGGGEQYF.